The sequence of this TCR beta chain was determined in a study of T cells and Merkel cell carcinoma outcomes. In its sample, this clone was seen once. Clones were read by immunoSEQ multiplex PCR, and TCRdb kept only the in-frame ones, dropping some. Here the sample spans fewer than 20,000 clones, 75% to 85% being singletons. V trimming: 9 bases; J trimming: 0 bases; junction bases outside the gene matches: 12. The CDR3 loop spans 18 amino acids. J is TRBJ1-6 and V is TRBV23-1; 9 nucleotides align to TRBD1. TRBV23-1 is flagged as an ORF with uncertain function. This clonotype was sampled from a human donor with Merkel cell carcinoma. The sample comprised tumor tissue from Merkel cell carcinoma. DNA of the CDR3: TGCGCCAGAACACGGACAGGGGAAAGGAGCTCCTATAATTCACCCCTCCACTTT. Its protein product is CARTRTGERSSYNSPLHF.